This entry features one TCR beta chain sequence. This record comes from a study of regulatory T cells in long-lasting Graves disease. Per germline, CDR1 LGHNA and CDR2 YSLEER. The CDR3 contains 14 residues. V shed 3 bases, J shed 2 bases, and the junction held 4 bases outside the gene matches. As to time point: newly diagnosed GD, antithyroid drugs for less than 3 months. From PBMCs, RNA was extracted and then used to make the TCR library. Combining iRepertoire HTBI primers with Arm-PCR of CDR3 regions, the authors built TCR beta libraries. Authors' methods: The study identified under 80 TRBV and approximately 15 TRBJ segments across samples. From the multiplex PCR reads, TCRdb called clonotypes with MiXCR, one entry per CDR3 protein. The V and J calls follow TCRdb's processing rather than the paper's. This table has 350,000 to 500,000 distinct CDR3 sequences, about 15% appearing once. The data were also submitted as part of a second study, on T cells in Graves' hyperthyroidism and ophthalmopathy. As that study records: Peripheral blood also featured most of the thyroid clonotypes expanded above 0.001.

The chain uses TRBV4-3 and TRBJ2-7, with TRBD1 matching 7 bases. Sequenced material: peripheral blood mononuclear cells (PBMCs), taken at new diagnosis, from a patient treated with antithyroid drugs. The receptor's source is a woman aged 18-29 years with Graves disease. This CDR3 is CASSQGQLAYEQYF. The CDR3, as DNA: TGCGCCAGCAGCCAGGGACAGTTGGCCTACGAGCAGTACTTC.